This T cell receptor beta chain was profiled in a study of OX40 agonist ivuxolimab in advanced cancers. TCRdb's table, derived via immunoSEQ multiplex PCR, lists solely in-frame clones and lacks some. The table shows 20,000 to 25,000 clones, with over 65% occurring only once. The CDR3 spans 15 residues. V shed 4 bases, J shed 0 bases, and the junction held 5 bases outside the gene matches. Germline-derived CDR1 and CDR2 are MNHNS and SASEGT. The sample was CD4+ or CD8+ T cells sorted from blood, taken in a trial of the OX40 agonist ivuxolimab. The J gene is TRBJ2-7, the V gene TRBV6-1; 8 bases agree with TRBD2. This clonotype was sampled from an adult with an advanced solid tumor such as melanoma, head and neck, liver or kidney cancer. The CDR3 loop reads CASSVSSGGSYEQYF. CDR3 DNA sequence: TGTGCCAGCAGTGTTTCGAGCGGGGGCTCCTACGAGCAGTACTTC.